Listed below are T cell receptor beta chains from one sample, sequenced in a study of blood T cell repertoires in COVID-19. Libraries were prepared by immunoSEQ multiplex PCR; TCRdb keeps only in-frame clonotypes and omits some of them. The table shows approximately 200,000 clones, with roughly 80% occurring only once. Sequenced input: peripheral blood. All receptors come from a woman of 80 years or more with COVID-19, enrolled during active disease. CDR3s include the opening cysteine and the closing phenylalanine or tryptophan. A D gene is named only where the DNA matches it firmly. Not all rows give a size; the values are once, few, many and, for expanded clones, a class.

v_gene	abundance	d_gene	j_gene	CDR3aa	CDR3nt
TRBV29-1	NA	TRBD1	TRBJ1-2	CSVPRDRNYGYTF	TGCAGCGTCCCCCGGGACAGGAACTATGGCTACACCTTC
TRBV24-1	NA	NA	TRBJ2-3	CATSDATGDTQYF	TGTGCCACCAGTGATGCCACCGGAGATACGCAGTATTTT
TRBV5-8	NA	NA	TRBJ1-2	CASSFYRADYGYTF	TGTGCCAGCAGCTTTTACAGGGCTGACTATGGCTACACCTTC
TRBV5-5	NA	TRBD2	TRBJ2-2	CASSKGLKAGELFF	TGTGCCAGCAGCAAGGGACTAAAAGCCGGGGAGCTGTTTTTT
TRBV3-1/TRBV3-2	NA	NA	TRBJ1-2	CASSPQGNYGYTF	TGTGCCAGCAGCCCCCAGGGGAACTATGGCTACACCTTC
TRBV7-7	NA	NA	TRBJ1-5	CASSPITKRVAPQHF	TGTGCTAGCAGCCCTATCACGAAACGGGTTGCGCCCCAGCATTTT
TRBV5-1	NA	TRBD1	TRBJ2-3	CASSLALQGGTDTQYF	TGCGCCAGCAGCTTGGCTCTACAGGGGGGCACAGATACGCAGTATTTT
TRBV29-1	NA	NA	TRBJ2-3	CSVDYLDTQYF	TGCAGCGTCGACTACCTGGATACGCAGTATTTT
TRBV27	once	TRBD1	TRBJ1-5	CASSLWGTGEVQPQHF	TGTGCCAGCAGTTTATGGGGGACAGGGGAAGTTCAGCCCCAGCATTTT
TRBV9	NA	TRBD2	TRBJ2-3	CASSASGGPTDTQYF	TGTGCCAGCAGCGCGTCGGGGGGGCCCACAGATACGCAGTATTTT
TRBV7-8	NA	NA	TRBJ2-3	CASSSVAHTDTQYF	TGTGCCAGCAGCTCCGTGGCACACACAGATACGCAGTATTTT
TRBV9	NA	TRBD2	TRBJ2-1	CASSVGLRGGGGEQFF	TGTGCCAGCAGCGTAGGTCTGCGGGGGGGCGGCGGTGAGCAGTTCTTC
TRBV13	few	NA	TRBJ2-7	CASGGRVNYEQYF	TGTGCCAGCGGGGGCAGGGTTAACTACGAGCAGTACTTC
TRBV5-1	NA	TRBD1	TRBJ1-1	CASKTGNQDFRAEAFF	TGCGCCAGCAAGACAGGGAATCAGGATTTTCGTGCTGAAGCTTTCTTT
TRBV27	NA	TRBD2	TRBJ2-3	CASSFASGSGDTQYF	TGTGCCAGCAGTTTCGCTAGCGGGAGTGGAGATACGCAGTATTTT
TRBV11-3	NA	TRBD1	TRBJ2-2	CASSTGTGAGELFF	TGTGCCAGCAGCACCGGGACAGGGGCCGGGGAGCTGTTTTTT